This T cell receptor beta chain comes out of a study of blood T cells in healthy people across ages. Deletions cut 5 bases from V and 0 bases from J, with 17 bases between. Germline values: CDR1 SGHRS, CDR2 YFSETQ. The CDR3 runs to 16 residues. Sample-barcoded 5' priming and a J-beta primer mix drove a second PCR of roughly 6 to 12 cycles. In TCRdb, the 5' RACE reads were re-called with MiXCR into one record per CDR3 protein. The data show roughly 2 million distinct CDR3 sequences, with about 50% seen just once and more than 2% held by the top ten. Isolating PBMCs gave at least 6.5 million of these cells per sample. In the case of this clonotype: Its antigen is currently unknown.

Study-wide points: Diversity was higher, and naive CD4+ cells more numerous, in long-lived donors than in aged donors. Investigators viewed diversity estimates from one million T cells as underestimates, the study reported.

This chain joins TRBV5-1 and TRBJ2-5, with D perhaps TRBD1 (5 bases). This sequence originates from a middle-aged woman in good health. Sequencing used blood. CDR3: CASRERGGVYQETQYF. DNA for the CDR3: TGCGCCAGCAGGGAAAGGGGTGGTGTCTACCAAGAGACCCAGTACTTC.